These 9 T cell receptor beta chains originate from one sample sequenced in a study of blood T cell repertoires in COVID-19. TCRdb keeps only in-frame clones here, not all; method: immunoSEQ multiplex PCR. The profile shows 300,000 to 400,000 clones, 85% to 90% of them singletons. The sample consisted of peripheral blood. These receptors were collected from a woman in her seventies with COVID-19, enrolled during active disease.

The CDR3 coding sequence is TGTGCCAGCAGCTTAGCGCTTTGGAGGGACAGGGGGCCGAACACTGAAGCTTTCTTT. Its protein is CASSLALWRDRGPNTEAFF. The chain joins TRBV7-8 to TRBJ1-1; 12 bases are a match to TRBD1. V lost 0 bases to trimming and J lost 1 base; unmatched junction nucleotides: 9. The CDR3 runs to 19 residues. Germline V lookup: CDR1 SGHVS, CDR2 FQNEAQ.

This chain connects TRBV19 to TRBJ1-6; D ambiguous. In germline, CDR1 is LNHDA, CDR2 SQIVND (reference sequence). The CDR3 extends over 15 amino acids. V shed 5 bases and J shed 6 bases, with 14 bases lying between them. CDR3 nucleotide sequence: TGTGCCAGTAGTCCTCAGGCGCTGGGTAATTCACCCCTCCACTTT. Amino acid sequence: CASSPQALGNSPLHF.

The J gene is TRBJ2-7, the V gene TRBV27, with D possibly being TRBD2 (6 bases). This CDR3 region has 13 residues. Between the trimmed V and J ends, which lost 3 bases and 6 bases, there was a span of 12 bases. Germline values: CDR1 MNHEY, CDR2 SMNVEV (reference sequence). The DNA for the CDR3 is TGTGCCAGCAGTTTGGCGGGAAGGCGCGAGCAGTACTTC. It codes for CASSLAGRREQYF.

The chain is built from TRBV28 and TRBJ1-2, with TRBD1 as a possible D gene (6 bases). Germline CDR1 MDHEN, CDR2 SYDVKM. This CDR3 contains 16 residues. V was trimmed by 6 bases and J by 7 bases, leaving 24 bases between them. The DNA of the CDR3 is TGTGCCAGCAGACGACCTGGACAGAAACTAAAAAGTGGCTACACCTTC. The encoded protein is CASRRPGQKLKSGYTF.

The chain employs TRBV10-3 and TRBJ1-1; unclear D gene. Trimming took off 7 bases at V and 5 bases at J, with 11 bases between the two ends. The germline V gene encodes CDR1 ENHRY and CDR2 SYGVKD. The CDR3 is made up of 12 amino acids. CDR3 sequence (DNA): TGTGCCATCACCGCCGGGAGGACTGAAGCTTTCTTT. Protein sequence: CAITAGRTEAFF.

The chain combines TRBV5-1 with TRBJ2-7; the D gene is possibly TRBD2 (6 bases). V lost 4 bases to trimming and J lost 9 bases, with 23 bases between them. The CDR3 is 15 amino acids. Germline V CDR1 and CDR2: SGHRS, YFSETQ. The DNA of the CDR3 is TGCGCCAGCAGCCCGGGGGAGGCGGGCGGTACTGCGCAGTACTTC. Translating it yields CASSPGEAGGTAQYF.

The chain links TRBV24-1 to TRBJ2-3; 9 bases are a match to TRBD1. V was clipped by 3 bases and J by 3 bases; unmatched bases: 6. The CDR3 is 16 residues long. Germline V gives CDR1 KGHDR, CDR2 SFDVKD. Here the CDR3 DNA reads TGTGCCACCAGTGATCGGGACAGGGATGTGACAGATACGCAGTATTTT. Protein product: CATSDRDRDVTDTQYF.

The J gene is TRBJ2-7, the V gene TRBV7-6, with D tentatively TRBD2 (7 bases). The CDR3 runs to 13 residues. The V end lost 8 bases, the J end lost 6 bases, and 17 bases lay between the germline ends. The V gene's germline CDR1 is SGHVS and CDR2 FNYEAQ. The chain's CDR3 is CASASGGRGEQYF. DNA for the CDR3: TGTGCCAGCGCATCGGGGGGCCGGGGCGAGCAGTACTTC.

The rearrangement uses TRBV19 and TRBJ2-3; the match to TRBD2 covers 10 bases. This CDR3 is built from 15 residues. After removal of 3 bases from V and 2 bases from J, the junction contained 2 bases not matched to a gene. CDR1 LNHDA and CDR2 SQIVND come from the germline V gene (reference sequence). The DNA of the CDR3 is TGTGCCAGTAGTATCCTAGCGGGGGTCACAGATACGCAGTATTTT. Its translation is CASSILAGVTDTQYF.